The clone carrying this T cell receptor beta chain showed up just a few times. Per the original methods: Using reference gene primer amplification, nucleated cell counts were estimated. The method was immunoSEQ multiplex PCR; TCRdb's version includes in-frame clones alone and lacks a portion of them. V, J and clone size are taken as reported in that table, and D and trimming were inferred from the DNA itself. Among about 83,000 clones listed, around 87% were seen once. This sample is part of a study of blood T cell repertoires in COVID-19. Study at large: The study drew acute and convalescent COVID-19 samples from the United States, Italy and Spain. T cells, B-cell-depleted T cells, or PBMCs provided the cDNA or gDNA that served as material.

Trimming took 5 bases from V and 2 from J, leaving 10 bases between them. The length of the CDR3 is 15 residues. Germline CDR1 and CDR2: SGHAT and FQNNGV. Sequencing was performed on peripheral blood. The clonotype originates from a man of 80 years or more with active or convalescent COVID-19. The gene calls are TRBV11-2 and TRBJ2-6; D call uncertain. CDR3 amino acids: CASSVAGTGANVLTF. For the CDR3, the DNA is TGTGCCAGCAGCGTCGCAGGAACTGGGGCCAACGTCCTGACTTTC.